The 19 T cell receptor beta chains below come from one sample, sequenced in a study of T-cell reconstitution after alpha-beta-depleted transplantation in children. TCRbeta library construction was performed incorporating unique molecular identifiers. TCRdb re-analysed the PCR reads in MiXCR, keeping a single row per CDR3 protein. The data show 670,000 or so distinct CDR3 sequences, roughly 14% seen once. This sample comprised PBMCs, obtained before TCRalphabeta/CD19-depleted stem cell transplant. Receptor source: a girl aged 2 to 10 with congenital amegakaryocytic thrombocytopenia, due to receive a stem cell transplant.

This sequence joins TRBV6-8 and TRBJ2-3; D not certain. Trimming removed 6 bases from V and 2 bases from J, with 12 bases in between. Germline V gives CDR1 MNHGY, CDR2 SAAAGT. The CDR3 length is 14 residues. The DNA of the CDR3 is TGTGCCAGCAGGATACTCCGGTCCACAGATACGCAGTATTTT. The encoded protein is CASRILRSTDTQYF.

The sample holds many counts of this clonotype. The chain recombines TRBV20-1 with TRBJ2-1; D might be TRBD1 (5 bases). The CDR3 contains 13 residues. Germline CDR1 is DFQATT and CDR2 is SNEGSKA (reference sequence). V lost 1 base, J lost 3 bases, and 7 bases lay in between. Written as DNA, the CDR3 is TGCAGTGCTAGAGGAAGGGGCTACAATGAGCAGTTCTTC. Residues: CSARGRGYNEQFF.

This clonotype has at least ten counts. The chain recombines TRBV12-3 or TRBV12-4 with TRBJ1-1, with D maybe TRBD1 (5 bases). The CDR3 loop spans 12 amino acids. V dropped 6 bases and J dropped 2 bases, with 7 bases sitting between them. CDR3 loop: CASSRTNTEAFF. The CDR3 nucleotides are TGTGCCAGCAGCAGGACAAACACTGAAGCTTTCTTT.

The DNA of the CDR3 is TGTGCCAGCAAGAGGGGATCGGGACTAGCGGGGGGCTACGAGCAGTACTTC. This sequence encodes CASKRGSGLAGGYEQYF. The chain combines TRBV28 with TRBJ2-7; 15 bases are a match to TRBD2. Germline-derived CDR1 and CDR2 are MDHEN and SYDVKM. V was clipped by 7 bases and J by 3 bases; unmatched bases: 10. The CDR3 length is 17 residues.

The rearrangement uses TRBV28 and TRBJ2-1; D remains unclear. The CDR3 is 13 residues long. CDR1 is MDHEN and CDR2 is SYDVKM in the germline V gene. V was clipped by 3 bases and J by 8 bases, with 11 bases between them. The CDR3, as DNA: TGTGCCAGCAGTTTTATTTTAGGTCATGAGCAGTTCTTC. Translated: CASSFILGHEQFF.

In this sample, this clonotype turned up a few times. The chain carries TRBV18 and TRBJ2-2, with D unclear. This CDR3 has 19 residues. V lost 3 bases to trimming and J lost 1 base, with 21 bases between them. Germline assignment: CDR1 KGHSH and CDR2 LQKENI. The DNA for the CDR3 is TGTGCCAGCTCACCGTTCCTTGTCCCAGTTTTGAAGAACACCGGGGAGCTGTTTTTT. This sequence encodes CASSPFLVPVLKNTGELFF.

This clonotype was picked up a small number of times. The chain links TRBV29-1 to TRBJ2-6; unclear D gene. This CDR3 is 14 amino acids long. Trimming stripped 6 bases from V and 4 bases from J, with 13 bases between. The V gene's germline CDR1 is SQVTM and CDR2 ANQGSEA. CDR3 protein: CSVAQTDGANVLTF. In DNA, the CDR3 is TGCAGCGTAGCCCAGACGGACGGGGCCAACGTCCTGACTTTC.

This clonotype was detected only a few times. The V call is TRBV14, the J call TRBJ2-7, with D perhaps matching TRBD1 (6 bases). CDR1 is SGHDN, CDR2 FVKESK, per germline. V lost 0 bases, J lost 3 bases, and 12 bases lay in between. The CDR3 contains 15 residues. The CDR3 region is CASSQELGHYYEQYF. In DNA, the CDR3 is TGTGCCAGCAGCCAAGAGCTGGGACACTACTACGAGCAGTACTTC.

This clonotype was seen once. This may stem from a read error, because a much larger clone lies one nucleotide away. The chain's CDR3 is CASSLSQTTGASTEAFF. In nucleotides, the CDR3 is TGTGCCAGCAGCTTAAGCCAGACGACAGGGGCGAGCACTGAAGCTTTCTTT. This rearrangement joins TRBV7-9 to TRBJ1-1; TRBD1 matches at 8 bases. The CDR3 extends over 17 amino acids. From germline, CDR1 is SEHNR and CDR2 FQNEAQ (reference sequence). V trimming: 2 bases; J trimming: 4 bases; junction bases outside the gene matches: 12.

This clonotype came up a few times. The chain has TRBV5-1 and TRBJ2-1, with TRBD1 as a possible D gene (6 bases). Between the trimmed V and J ends, which lost 0 bases and 0 bases, there was a span of 19 bases. Germline lookup yields CDR1 SGHRS and CDR2 YFSETQ. CDR3 length equals 19 residues. The DNA for the CDR3 is TGCGCCAGCAGCTTGGTTTATTGGGGCACAGGGAGCTCCTACAATGAGCAGTTCTTC. Translation gives CASSLVYWGTGSSYNEQFF. The complete variable domain, with remaining parts taken from reference TRBV5-1 and TRBJ2-1, reads KAGVTQTPRYLIKTRGQQVTLSCSPISGHRSVSWYQQTPGQGLQFLFEYFSETQRNKGNFPGRFSGRQFSNSRSEMNVSTLELGDSALYLCASSLVYWGTGSSYNEQFFGPGTRLTVL.

This chain joins TRBV20-1 and TRBJ2-7; 7 bases map to TRBD1. Per the germline V gene, CDR1 is DFQATT and CDR2 is SNEGSKA (reference sequence). The CDR3 is made up of 13 amino acids. The J segment lost 3 bases and the V segment lost 3 bases, leaving 5 bases of the junction unmatched. CDR3 sequence reads: CSASGDSNYEQYF. CDR3 coding DNA: TGCAGTGCTAGCGGGGACAGCAACTACGAGCAGTACTTC.

The gene calls are TRBV28 and TRBJ1-2; D call uncertain. Germline V gives CDR1 MDHEN, CDR2 SYDVKM. V was pared by 6 bases and J by 4 bases, with 18 bases between. This CDR3 has 15 amino acids. The CDR3 sequence is CASSAPSGRSYGYTF. DNA for the CDR3: TGTGCCAGCAGCGCCCCTTCGGGCCGAAGCTATGGCTACACCTTC.

V usage is TRBV21-1 and J usage is TRBJ1-1. TRBV21-1 is designated a pseudogene. This CDR3 is 11 amino acids long. This CDR3 is CAIISQTEAFF. The CDR3 DNA follows: TGTGCCATCATCTCGCAGACTGAAGCTTTCTTT.

In its sample, this clonotype was seen many times. The chain links TRBV29-1 to TRBJ1-2; D may be TRBD1 (5 bases). Per germline, CDR1 SQVTM and CDR2 ANQGSEA. V was shortened by 6 bases and J by 4 bases, with 21 bases between the two germline ends. The CDR3 is 15 residues long. CDR3 sequence reads: CSVASIRGAVYGYTF. The CDR3 coding sequence is TGCAGCGTCGCCAGTATCCGCGGGGCCGTCTATGGCTACACCTTC. Variable domain in full (rest from reference TRBV29-1 and TRBJ1-2): SAVISQKPSRDICQRGTSLTIQCQVDSQVTMMFWYRQQPGQSLTLIATANQGSEATYESGFVIDKFPISRPNLTFSTLTVSNMSPEDSSIYLCSVASIRGAVYGYTFGSGTRLTVV.

This clonotype has more than one count but fewer than ten. The chain uses TRBV5-1 and TRBJ2-5; 10 nucleotides line up with TRBD2. The CDR3 has 17 residues. V trimming: 4 bases; J trimming: 4 bases; junction bases outside the gene matches: 13. Germline CDR1 SGHRS, CDR2 YFSETQ. The CDR3 spells CASSPGDSGRIVETQYF. The CDR3 DNA reads as TGCGCCAGCAGCCCGGGAGATAGCGGGAGGATAGTAGAGACCCAGTACTTC.

This clonotype was seen repeatedly, ten times or more. The DNA for the CDR3 is TGCAGCGTTGGGACTAGCGGGAGGAATGAGCAGTTCTTC. Translation gives CSVGTSGRNEQFF. The rearrangement uses TRBV29-1 and TRBJ2-1; 14 nucleotides agree with TRBD2. CDR1 and CDR2 from the germline V gene are SQVTM and ANQGSEA. Trimming at V came to 4 bases and at J to 7 bases, leaving 0 bases not matched to a gene. The CDR3 has 13 amino acids.

The chain has TRBV6-5 and TRBJ2-5; 10 nucleotides agree with TRBD2. The CDR3 sequence is 14 residues long. The junction had 7 bases not matched to a gene; V was cut back by 5 bases and J by 7 bases. Germline CDR1 is MNHEY and CDR2 is SVGAGI. The chain's CDR3 is CASSTSGASGTQYF. The CDR3 coding sequence is TGTGCCAGCAGTACTAGCGGGGCCTCGGGGACCCAGTACTTC.

This clonotype was recorded many times. For the CDR3, the DNA is TGCAGCGTTGAAGTTCGCCCCGACACTGAAGCTTTCTTT. Translation gives CSVEVRPDTEAFF. The rearrangement uses TRBV29-1 and TRBJ1-1; unclear D gene. Germline values: CDR1 SQVTM, CDR2 ANQGSEA. Trimming stripped 1 base from V and 3 bases from J, with 9 bases between. The CDR3 has 13 residues.

This clonotype has a handful of counts. V gene TRBV15 combines with J gene TRBJ2-1; D gene unclear. The CDR3 is made up of 15 amino acids. V was cut by 0 bases and J by 2 bases, with 8 bases left in between. Germline values: CDR1 LNHNV, CDR2 YYDKDF (reference sequence). CDR3 sequence: CATSREVDTYNEQFF. The DNA of the CDR3 is TGTGCCACCAGCAGAGAGGTGGATACCTACAATGAGCAGTTCTTC.